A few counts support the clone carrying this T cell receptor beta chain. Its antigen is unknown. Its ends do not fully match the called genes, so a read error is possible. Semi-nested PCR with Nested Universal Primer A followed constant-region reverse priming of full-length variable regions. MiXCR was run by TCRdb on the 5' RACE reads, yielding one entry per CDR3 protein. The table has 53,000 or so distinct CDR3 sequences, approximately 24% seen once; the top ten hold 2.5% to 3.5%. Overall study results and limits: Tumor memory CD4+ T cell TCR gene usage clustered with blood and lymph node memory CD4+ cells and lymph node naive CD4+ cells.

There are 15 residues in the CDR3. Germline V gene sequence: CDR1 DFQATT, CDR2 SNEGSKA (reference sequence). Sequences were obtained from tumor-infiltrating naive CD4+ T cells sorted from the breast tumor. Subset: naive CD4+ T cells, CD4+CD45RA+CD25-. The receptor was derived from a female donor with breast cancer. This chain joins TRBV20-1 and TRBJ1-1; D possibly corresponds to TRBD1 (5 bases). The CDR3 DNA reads TGCAGTGCTAGAGATCGAGAGGGGTGGGTTACTGAAGCTTCCTTT. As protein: CSARDREGWVTEASF.